One sample yielded the 18 T cell receptor beta chains listed below, sequenced in a study of shared T cell receptors in the human thymus. TCRdb's table, derived via immunoSEQ multiplex PCR, lists solely in-frame clones and lacks some. The table lists 72,000 or so clones, roughly 96% of them singletons. Sequencing was performed on thymocytes. All receptors come from a human donor.

The chain employs TRBV14 and TRBJ2-7; D remains ambiguous. The CDR3 consists of 13 residues. The V gene's germline CDR1 is SGHDN and CDR2 FVKESK. With 0 bases removed from V and 3 bases from J, the gap between germline ends came to 6 bases. The CDR3 nucleotides read TGTGCCAGCAGCCAAGACGAGGTCTACGAGCAGTACTTC. Residues: CASSQDEVYEQYF.

The chain joins TRBV19 to TRBJ1-5, with TRBD1 matching 8 bases. Per germline, CDR1 LNHDA and CDR2 SQIVND (reference sequence). V was pared by 4 bases and J by 4 bases, with 3 bases of the junction left unmatched. The CDR3 length is 14 residues. CDR3 sequence: CASSTTGGNQPQHF. DNA of the CDR3: TGTGCCAGTAGTACCACAGGGGGTAATCAGCCCCAGCATTTT.

J is TRBJ2-5 and V is TRBV4-3; D unresolved. CDR3 size: 16 residues. Germline V gene data show CDR1 as LGHNA and CDR2 as YSLEER. Trimming removed 1 base at V and 3 bases at J, with 15 bases between. CDR3 nucleotides: TGCGCCAGCAGCCAAGTCACGGATTCCCCGGAAGAGACCCAGTACTTC. It specifies CASSQVTDSPEETQYF.

The V call is TRBV19, the J call TRBJ2-7; 7 bases map to TRBD1. Germline lookup yields CDR1 LNHDA and CDR2 SQIVND (reference sequence). CDR3 size: 17 residues. J was trimmed by 6 bases and V by 3 bases; bases with no gene match: 17. The CDR3 loop reads CASSIWPEQDRTGEQYF. The CDR3 coding sequence is TGTGCCAGTAGTATTTGGCCTGAACAGGACAGGACAGGCGAGCAGTACTTC.

The genes are TRBV7-9 and TRBJ2-5; tentatively, D is TRBD2 (5 bases). V lost 8 bases and J lost 3, with 16 bases in between. The germline CDR1 and CDR2 sequences are SEHNR and FQNEAQ (reference sequence). The CDR3 loop spans 14 amino acids. The CDR3: CASSGLAHKETQYF. CDR3 DNA: TGTGCCAGCTCCGGGTTAGCGCACAAAGAGACCCAGTACTTC.

The V gene is TRBV4-1, the J gene TRBJ1-2, with D possibly matching TRBD1 (5 bases). Germline CDR1 MGHRA, CDR2 YSYEKL. V was pared by 1 base and J by 0 bases, with 9 bases between. CDR3 size: 15 residues. This CDR3 reads CASSQAPGANYGYTF. Written as DNA, the CDR3 is TGCGCCAGCAGCCAAGCCCCGGGGGCTAACTATGGCTACACCTTC.

This chain connects TRBV6-1 to TRBJ2-2; D gene ambiguous. Germline-derived CDR1 and CDR2 are MNHNS and SASEGT. Trimming pared 1 base from V and 3 bases from J, leaving 9 bases between. The CDR3 loop spans 15 amino acids. CDR3 DNA: TGTGCCAGCAGTGAAGAACAAGAACACACCGGGGAGCTGTTTTTT. It is translated as CASSEEQEHTGELFF.

The chain joins TRBV4-3 to TRBJ1-4; tentatively, D is TRBD1 (6 bases). The CDR3 is 16 amino acids. Trimming pared 0 bases from V and 4 bases from J, leaving 12 bases between. The V gene's germline CDR1 is LGHNA and CDR2 YSLEER. The CDR3 DNA follows: TGCGCCAGCAGCCAAGATCGGCCAGGGGATAATGAAAAACTGTTTTTT. It codes for CASSQDRPGDNEKLFF.

The rearrangement joins TRBV11-2 to TRBJ1-3; 7 bases agree with TRBD1. V lost 4 bases, J lost 0 bases, and 9 bases stayed unmatched. This CDR3 spans 17 amino acids. Per germline, CDR1 SGHAT and CDR2 FQNNGV. The CDR3 bases are TGTGCCAGCAGCTCCGGCGAGGGGGCCGACTCTGGAAACACCATATATTTT. It specifies CASSSGEGADSGNTIYF.

The gene calls are TRBV7-3 and TRBJ2-2; D is uncertain. The germline V gene encodes CDR1 SGHTA and CDR2 FQGTGA. V gave up 5 bases and J gave up 6 bases, with 16 bases separating them. This CDR3 spans 15 amino acids. The CDR3 coding sequence is TGTGCCAGCAGCCCAACCTCCACACCAGCCGGGGAGCTGTTTTTT. This translates into CASSPTSTPAGELFF.

The V call is TRBV10-3, the J call TRBJ2-7; TRBD1 might be the D (5 bases). The CDR3 is 15 residues long. Trimming removed 3 bases at V and 2 bases at J, with 14 bases between. In germline, CDR1 is ENHRY, CDR2 SYGVKD. CDR3 DNA: TGTGCCATCAGTGATATAAGTGACAGAACCTACGAGCAGTACTTC. Residues: CAISDISDRTYEQYF.

This sequence joins TRBV6-5 and TRBJ2-1; the D gene is possibly TRBD2 (6 bases). CDR1 is MNHEY, CDR2 SVGAGI, per germline. Trimming shortened V by 8 bases and J by 1 base, and 15 bases separated the two germline ends. The CDR3 sequence is 15 residues long. The CDR3 sequence is CASGEVGLSYNEQFF. CDR3 coding DNA: TGTGCCAGCGGGGAGGTGGGGCTGTCCTACAATGAGCAGTTCTTC.

The gene calls are TRBV4-2 and TRBJ2-7; D is ambiguous. Deletions cut 2 bases from V and 0 bases from J, with 5 bases between. The CDR3 consists of 13 residues. Looked up from germline, CDR1 is LGHNA and CDR2 is YNFKEQ. CDR3 bases: TGTGCCAGCAGCCAACACGGCTCCTACGAGCAGTACTTC. This translates into CASSQHGSYEQYF.

The rearrangement joins TRBV6-5 to TRBJ2-1; 9 positions match TRBD1. The CDR3 loop spans 15 amino acids. CDR1 is MNHEY, CDR2 SVGAGI, per germline. V trimming: 2 bases; J trimming: 7 bases; junction bases outside the gene matches: 6. CDR3 in amino acids: CASSYLPDRGNEQFF. CDR3 DNA sequence: TGTGCCAGCAGTTACCTCCCCGACAGGGGGAATGAGCAGTTCTTC.

This chain connects TRBV6-5 to TRBJ1-1; weak D call: TRBD1 (5 bases). This CDR3 is 16 amino acids long. V gave up 4 bases and J gave up 0 bases, with 15 bases separating them. Germline CDR1 is MNHEY and CDR2 is SVGAGI. The CDR3 DNA follows: TGTGCCAGCAGTTCACGATCCAGGGATGTGAACACTGAAGCTTTCTTT. It is translated as CASSSRSRDVNTEAFF.

In its sample, this clone was seen once. The chain uses TRBV4-1 and TRBJ2-2; either TRBD1 or TRBD2 may fit D (5 bases each). V was clipped by 4 bases and J by 2 bases, with 14 bases between them. Germline V gene sequence: CDR1 MGHRA, CDR2 YSYEKL. The CDR3 runs 16 residues. The CDR3 coding sequence is TGCGCCAGCAGCCCACTCCGGGACCCAAACACCGGGGAGCTGTTTTTT. It yields the protein CASSPLRDPNTGELFF.

The chain couples TRBV5-6 to TRBJ1-1, with 9 bases fitting TRBD1. With 2 bases clipped from V and 5 bases from J, the junction kept 10 bases outside the gene matches. Germline values: CDR1 SGHDT, CDR2 YYEEEE. CDR3 size: 16 residues. As DNA, the CDR3 is TGTGCCAGCAGCTTAACCGGGACAGGGCTACTAACTGAAGCTTTCTTT. Protein: CASSLTGTGLLTEAFF.

The rearrangement joins TRBV7-2 to TRBJ2-1; no firm D call. Germline-derived CDR1 and CDR2 are SGHTA and FQGNSA. The CDR3 runs 12 residues. V lost 7 bases, J lost 6 bases, and 10 bases lay in between. The CDR3 DNA follows: TGTGCCAGCATCCGGTCGGGCAATGAGCAGTTCTTC. Its translation: CASIRSGNEQFF.